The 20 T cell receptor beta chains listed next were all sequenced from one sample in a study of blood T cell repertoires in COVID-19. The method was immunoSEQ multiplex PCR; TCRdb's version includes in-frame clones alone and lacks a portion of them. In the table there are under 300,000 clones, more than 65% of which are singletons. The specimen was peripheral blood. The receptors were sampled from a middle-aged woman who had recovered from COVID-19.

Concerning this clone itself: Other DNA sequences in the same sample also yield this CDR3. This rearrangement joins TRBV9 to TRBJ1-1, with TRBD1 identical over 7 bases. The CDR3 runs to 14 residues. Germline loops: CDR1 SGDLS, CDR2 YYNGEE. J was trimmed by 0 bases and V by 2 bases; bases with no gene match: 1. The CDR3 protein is CASSVQGVNTEAFF. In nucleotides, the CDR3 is TGTGCCAGCAGCGTCCAGGGGGTGAACACTGAAGCTTTCTTT.

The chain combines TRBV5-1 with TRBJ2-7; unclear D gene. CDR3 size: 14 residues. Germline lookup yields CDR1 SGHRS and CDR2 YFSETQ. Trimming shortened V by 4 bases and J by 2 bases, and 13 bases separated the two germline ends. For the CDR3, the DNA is TGCGCCAGCAGCGCCGTCCCTAGGACCTACGAGCAGTACTTC. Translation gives CASSAVPRTYEQYF.

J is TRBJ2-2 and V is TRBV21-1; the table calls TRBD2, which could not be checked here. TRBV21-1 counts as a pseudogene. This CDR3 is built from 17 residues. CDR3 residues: CASSKPPGAGGNGELFF. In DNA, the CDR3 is TGTGCCAGCAGCAAACCCCCGGGAGCGGGGGGGAACGGGGAGCTGTTTTTT.

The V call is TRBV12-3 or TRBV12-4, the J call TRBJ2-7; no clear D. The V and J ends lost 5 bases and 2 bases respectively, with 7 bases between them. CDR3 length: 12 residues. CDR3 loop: CASSGPTYEQYF. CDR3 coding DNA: TGTGCCAGCAGTGGGCCGACCTACGAGCAGTACTTC.

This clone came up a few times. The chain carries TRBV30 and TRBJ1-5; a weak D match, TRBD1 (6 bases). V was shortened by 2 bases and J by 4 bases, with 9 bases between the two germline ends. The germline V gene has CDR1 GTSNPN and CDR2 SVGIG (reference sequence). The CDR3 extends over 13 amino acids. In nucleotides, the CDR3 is TGTGCCTGGAGTCCGGGACAAAATCAGCCCCAGCATTTT. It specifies CAWSPGQNQPQHF.

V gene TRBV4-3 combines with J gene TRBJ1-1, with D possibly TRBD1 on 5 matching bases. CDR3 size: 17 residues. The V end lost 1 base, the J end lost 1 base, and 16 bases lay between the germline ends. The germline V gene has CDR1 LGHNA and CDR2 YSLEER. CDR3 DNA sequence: TGCGCCAGCAGCCAAGCAAACGCGGGGGGTCAGAACACTGAAGCTTTCTTT. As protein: CASSQANAGGQNTEAFF.

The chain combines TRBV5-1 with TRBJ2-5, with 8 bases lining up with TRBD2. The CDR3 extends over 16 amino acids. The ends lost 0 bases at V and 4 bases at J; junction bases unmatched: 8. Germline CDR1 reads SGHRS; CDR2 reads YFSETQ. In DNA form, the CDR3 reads TGCGCCAGCAGCTTGGCCCCTAGCCGGGGGGGAGAGACCCAGTACTTC. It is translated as CASSLAPSRGGETQYF. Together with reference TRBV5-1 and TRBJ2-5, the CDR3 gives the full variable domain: KAGVTQTPRYLIKTRGQQVTLSCSPISGHRSVSWYQQTPGQGLQFLFEYFSETQRNKGNFPGRFSGRQFSNSRSEMNVSTLELGDSALYLCASSLAPSRGGETQYFGPGTRLLVL.

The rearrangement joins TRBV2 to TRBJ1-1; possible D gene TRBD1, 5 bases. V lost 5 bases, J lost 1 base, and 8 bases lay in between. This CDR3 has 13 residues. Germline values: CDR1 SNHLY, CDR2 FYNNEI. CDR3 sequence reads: CASSLGQNTEAFF. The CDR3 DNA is TGTGCCAGCAGTTTAGGACAGAACACTGAAGCTTTCTTT.

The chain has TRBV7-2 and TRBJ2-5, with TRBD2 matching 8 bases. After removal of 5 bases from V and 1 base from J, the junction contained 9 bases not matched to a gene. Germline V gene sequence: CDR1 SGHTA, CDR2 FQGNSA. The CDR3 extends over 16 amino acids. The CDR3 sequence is CASSPIRAGGQETQYF. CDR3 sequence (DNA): TGTGCCAGCAGCCCGATTAGGGCGGGGGGCCAAGAGACCCAGTACTTC.

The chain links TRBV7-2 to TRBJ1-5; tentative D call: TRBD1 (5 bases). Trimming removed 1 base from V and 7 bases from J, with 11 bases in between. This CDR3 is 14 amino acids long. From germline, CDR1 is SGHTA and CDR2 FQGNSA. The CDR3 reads CASSLGLEGQPQHF. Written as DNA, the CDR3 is TGTGCCAGCAGCTTAGGATTGGAGGGGCAGCCCCAGCATTTT.

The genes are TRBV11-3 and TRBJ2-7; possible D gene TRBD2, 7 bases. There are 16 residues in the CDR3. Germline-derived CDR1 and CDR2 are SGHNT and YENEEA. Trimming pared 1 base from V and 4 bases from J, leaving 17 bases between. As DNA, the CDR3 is TGTGCCAGCAGCTTAGGACTAGCCTGGGGGCTTTACGAGCAGTACTTC. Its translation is CASSLGLAWGLYEQYF.

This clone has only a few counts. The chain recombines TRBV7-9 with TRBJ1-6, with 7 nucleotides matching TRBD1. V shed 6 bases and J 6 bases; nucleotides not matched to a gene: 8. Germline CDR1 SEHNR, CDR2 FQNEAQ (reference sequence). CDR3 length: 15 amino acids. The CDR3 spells CASRFGGQSNSPLHF. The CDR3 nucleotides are TGTGCCAGCAGGTTTGGGGGACAGTCTAATTCACCCCTCCACTTT.

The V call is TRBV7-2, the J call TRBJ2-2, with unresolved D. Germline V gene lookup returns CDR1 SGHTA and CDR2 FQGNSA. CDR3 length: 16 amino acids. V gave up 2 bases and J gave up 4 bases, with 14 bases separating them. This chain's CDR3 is CASSLNPGVSTGELFF. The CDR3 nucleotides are TGTGCCAGCAGCTTAAATCCAGGCGTGAGCACCGGGGAGCTGTTTTTT.

Here the CDR3 reads CASSHGQANSYEQYF. The CDR3 nucleotides are TGTGCCAGCAGCCACGGACAGGCGAACTCCTACGAGCAGTACTTC. The V and J genes are TRBV11-3 and TRBJ2-7; the match to TRBD1 covers 7 bases. With V trimmed by 5 bases and J by 0 bases, 7 bases remained unmatched. The germline gives CDR1 SGHNT, CDR2 YENEEA. The CDR3 covers 15 residues.

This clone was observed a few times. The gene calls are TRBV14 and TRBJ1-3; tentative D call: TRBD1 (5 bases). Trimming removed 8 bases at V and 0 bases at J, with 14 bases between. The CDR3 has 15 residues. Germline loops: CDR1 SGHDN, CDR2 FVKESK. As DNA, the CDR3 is TGTGCCAGCTCTGCCCAGGGAATCTCTGGAAACACCATATATTTT. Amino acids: CASSAQGISGNTIYF.

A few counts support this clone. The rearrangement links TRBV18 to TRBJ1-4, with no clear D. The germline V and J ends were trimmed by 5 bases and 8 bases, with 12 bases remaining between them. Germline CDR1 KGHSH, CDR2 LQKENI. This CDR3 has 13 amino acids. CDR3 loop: CASSSLGGEKLFF. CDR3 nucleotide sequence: TGTGCCAGCTCATCCTTAGGCGGGGAAAAACTGTTTTTT.

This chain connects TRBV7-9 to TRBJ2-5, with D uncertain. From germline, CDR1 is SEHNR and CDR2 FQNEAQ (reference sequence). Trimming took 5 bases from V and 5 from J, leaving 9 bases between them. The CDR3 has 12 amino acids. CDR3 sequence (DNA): TGTGCCAGCAGCAAGGTCGGGGAGACCCAGTACTTC. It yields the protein CASSKVGETQYF.

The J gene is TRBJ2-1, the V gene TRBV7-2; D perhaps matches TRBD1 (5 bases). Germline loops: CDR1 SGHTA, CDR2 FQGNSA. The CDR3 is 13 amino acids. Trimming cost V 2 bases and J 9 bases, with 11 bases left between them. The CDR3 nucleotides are TGTGCCAGCAGCTTACAGGGTGATATTGAGCAGTTCTTC. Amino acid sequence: CASSLQGDIEQFF.

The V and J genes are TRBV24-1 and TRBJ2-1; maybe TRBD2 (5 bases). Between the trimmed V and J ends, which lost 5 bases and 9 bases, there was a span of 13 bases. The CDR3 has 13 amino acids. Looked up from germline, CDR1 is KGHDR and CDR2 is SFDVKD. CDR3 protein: CATSASEGSEQFF. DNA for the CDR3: TGTGCCACCAGTGCCTCAGAGGGAAGTGAGCAGTTCTTC.

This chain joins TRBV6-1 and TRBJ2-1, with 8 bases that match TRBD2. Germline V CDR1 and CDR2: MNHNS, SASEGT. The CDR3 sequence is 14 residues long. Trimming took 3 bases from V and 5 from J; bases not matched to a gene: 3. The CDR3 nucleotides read TGTGCCAGCAGTGACACTAGCGGCAACAATGAGCAGTTCTTC. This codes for CASSDTSGNNEQFF.